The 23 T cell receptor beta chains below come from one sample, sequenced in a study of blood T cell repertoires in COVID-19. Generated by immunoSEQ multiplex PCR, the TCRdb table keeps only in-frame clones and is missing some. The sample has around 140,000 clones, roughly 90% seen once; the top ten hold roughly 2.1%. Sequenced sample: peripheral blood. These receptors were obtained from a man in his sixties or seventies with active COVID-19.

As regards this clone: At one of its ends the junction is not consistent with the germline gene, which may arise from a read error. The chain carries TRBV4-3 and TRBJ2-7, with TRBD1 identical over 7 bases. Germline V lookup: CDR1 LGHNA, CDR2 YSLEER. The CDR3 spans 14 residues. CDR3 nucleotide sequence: TGCGCCAGCAGTCAAGACAGGGCGAACTACGAGCAGTACTTC. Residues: CASSQDRANYEQYF.

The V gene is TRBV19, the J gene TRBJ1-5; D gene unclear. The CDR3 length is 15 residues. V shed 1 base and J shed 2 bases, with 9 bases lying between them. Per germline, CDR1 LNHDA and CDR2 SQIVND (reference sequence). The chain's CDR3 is CASSIVAGGNQPQHF. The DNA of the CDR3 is TGTGCCAGTAGTATAGTTGCGGGCGGCAATCAGCCCCAGCATTTT.

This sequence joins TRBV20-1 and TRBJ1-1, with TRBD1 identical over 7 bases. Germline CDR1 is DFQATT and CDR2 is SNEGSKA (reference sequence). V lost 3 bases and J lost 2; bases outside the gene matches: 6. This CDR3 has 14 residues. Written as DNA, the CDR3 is TGCAGTGCTAGTCGGGACAGCACTAACACTGAAGCTTTCTTT. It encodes CSASRDSTNTEAFF.

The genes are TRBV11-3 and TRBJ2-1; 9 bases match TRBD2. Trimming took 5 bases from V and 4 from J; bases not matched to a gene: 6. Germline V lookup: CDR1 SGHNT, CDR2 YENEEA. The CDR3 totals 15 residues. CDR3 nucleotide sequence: TGTGCCAGCAGCCCTGGACTAGCGTCATACAATGAGCAGTTCTTC. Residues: CASSPGLASYNEQFF.

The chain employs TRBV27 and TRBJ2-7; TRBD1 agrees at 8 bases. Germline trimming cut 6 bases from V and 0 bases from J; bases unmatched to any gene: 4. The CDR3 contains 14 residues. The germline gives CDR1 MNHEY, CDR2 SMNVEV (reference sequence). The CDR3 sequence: CASRPGQDSYEQYF. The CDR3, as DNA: TGTGCCAGCAGGCCGGGACAGGACTCCTACGAGCAGTACTTC.

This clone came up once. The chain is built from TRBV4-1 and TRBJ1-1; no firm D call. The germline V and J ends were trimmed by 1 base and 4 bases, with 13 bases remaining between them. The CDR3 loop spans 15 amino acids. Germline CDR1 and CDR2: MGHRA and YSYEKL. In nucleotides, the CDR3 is TGCGCCAGCAGCCAAGGGTTAGGGAGGGCCACTGAAGCTTTCTTT. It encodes CASSQGLGRATEAFF.

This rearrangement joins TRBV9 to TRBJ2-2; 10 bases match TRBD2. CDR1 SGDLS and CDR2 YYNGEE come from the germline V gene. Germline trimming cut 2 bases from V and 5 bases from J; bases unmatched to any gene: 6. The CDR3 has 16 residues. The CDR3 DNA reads TGTGCCAGCAGCGTGTTAGCGGGAGGAGGAACCGGGGAGCTGTTTTTT. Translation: CASSVLAGGGTGELFF.

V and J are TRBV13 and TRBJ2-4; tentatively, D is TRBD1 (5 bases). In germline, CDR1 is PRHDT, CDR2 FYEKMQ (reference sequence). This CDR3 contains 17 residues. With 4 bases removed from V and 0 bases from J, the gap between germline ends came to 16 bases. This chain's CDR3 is CASSSSLGDLAKNIQYF. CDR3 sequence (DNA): TGTGCCAGCAGCTCATCCCTAGGGGATTTAGCCAAAAACATTCAGTACTTC. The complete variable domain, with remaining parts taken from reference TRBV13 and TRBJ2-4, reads AAGVIQSPRHLIKEKRETATLKCYPIPRHDTVYWYQQGPGQDPQFLISFYEKMQSDKGSIPDRFSAQQFSDYHSELNMSSLELGDSALYFCASSSSLGDLAKNIQYFGAGTRLSVL.

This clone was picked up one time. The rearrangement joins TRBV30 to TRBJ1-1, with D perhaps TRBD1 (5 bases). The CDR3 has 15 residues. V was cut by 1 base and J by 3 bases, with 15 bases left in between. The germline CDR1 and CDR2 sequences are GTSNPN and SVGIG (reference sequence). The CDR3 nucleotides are TGTGCCTGGAGTGGCTTAGGGGAGGGTCACACTGAAGCTTTCTTT. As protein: CAWSGLGEGHTEAFF.

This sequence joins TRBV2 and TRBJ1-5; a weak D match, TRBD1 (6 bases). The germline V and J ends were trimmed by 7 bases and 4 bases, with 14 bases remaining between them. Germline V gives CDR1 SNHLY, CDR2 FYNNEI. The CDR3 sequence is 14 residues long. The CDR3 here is CASMAGTWNQPQHF. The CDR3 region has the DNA TGTGCCAGCATGGCCGGGACATGGAATCAGCCCCAGCATTTT.

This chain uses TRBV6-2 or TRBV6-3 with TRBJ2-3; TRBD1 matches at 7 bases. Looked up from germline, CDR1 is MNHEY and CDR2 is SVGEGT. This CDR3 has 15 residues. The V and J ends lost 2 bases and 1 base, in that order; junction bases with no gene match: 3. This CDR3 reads CASSYRGQRTDTQYF. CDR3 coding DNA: TGTGCCAGCAGTTACAGGGGGCAACGCACAGATACGCAGTATTTT.

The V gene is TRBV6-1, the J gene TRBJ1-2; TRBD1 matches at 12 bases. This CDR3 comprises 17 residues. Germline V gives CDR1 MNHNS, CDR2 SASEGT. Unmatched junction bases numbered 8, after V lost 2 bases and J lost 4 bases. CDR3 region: CASSEFGTGGLSYGYTF. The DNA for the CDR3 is TGTGCCAGCAGTGAATTCGGGACAGGGGGCCTTTCCTATGGCTACACCTTC.

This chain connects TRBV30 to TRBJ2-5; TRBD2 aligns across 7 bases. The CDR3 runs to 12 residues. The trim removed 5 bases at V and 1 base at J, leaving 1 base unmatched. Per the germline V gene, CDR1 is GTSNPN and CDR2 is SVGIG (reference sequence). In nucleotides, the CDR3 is TGTGCCTGGTCTAGCGGCCAAGAGACCCAGTACTTC. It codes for CAWSSGQETQYF.

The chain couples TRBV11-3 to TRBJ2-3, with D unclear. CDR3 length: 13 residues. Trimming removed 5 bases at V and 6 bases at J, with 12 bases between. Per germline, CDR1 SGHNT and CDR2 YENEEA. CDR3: CASSLRRTDTQYF. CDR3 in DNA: TGTGCCAGCAGCCTGCGCCGTACCGATACGCAGTATTTT.

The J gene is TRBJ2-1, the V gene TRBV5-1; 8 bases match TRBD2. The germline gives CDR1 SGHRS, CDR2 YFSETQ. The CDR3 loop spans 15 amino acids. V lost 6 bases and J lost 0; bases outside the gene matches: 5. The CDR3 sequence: CASTPSGSSYNEQFF. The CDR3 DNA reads TGCGCCAGCACTCCCAGCGGGAGCTCCTACAATGAGCAGTTCTTC.

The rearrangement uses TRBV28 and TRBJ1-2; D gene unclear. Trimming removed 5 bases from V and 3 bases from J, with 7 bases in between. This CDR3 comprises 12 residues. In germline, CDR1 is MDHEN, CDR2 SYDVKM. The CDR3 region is CASSPPDYGYTF. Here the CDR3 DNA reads TGTGCCAGCAGTCCCCCGGACTATGGCTACACCTTC.

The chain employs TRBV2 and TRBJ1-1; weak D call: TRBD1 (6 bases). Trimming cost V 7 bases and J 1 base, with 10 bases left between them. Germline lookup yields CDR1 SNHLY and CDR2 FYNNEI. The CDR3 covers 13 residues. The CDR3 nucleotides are TGTGCCAGCATGACAGGCCAGAACACTGAAGCTTTCTTT. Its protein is CASMTGQNTEAFF. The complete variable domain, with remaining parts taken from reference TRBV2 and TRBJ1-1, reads EPEVTQTPSHQVTQMGQEVILRCVPISNHLYFYWYRQILGQKVEFLVSFYNNEISEKSEIFDDQFSVERPDGSNFTLKIRSTKLEDSAMYFCASMTGQNTEAFFGQGTRLTVV.

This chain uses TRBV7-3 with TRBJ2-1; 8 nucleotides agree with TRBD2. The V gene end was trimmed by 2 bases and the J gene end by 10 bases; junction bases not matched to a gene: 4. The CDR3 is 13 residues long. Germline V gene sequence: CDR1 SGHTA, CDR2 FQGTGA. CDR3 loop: CASSLVPSGEQFF. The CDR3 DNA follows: TGTGCCAGCAGCTTAGTCCCTAGCGGGGAGCAGTTCTTC.

The CDR3 nucleotides are TGTGCCAGCAGCTTGGATTGGGGGCGCGGGACCCAGTACTTC. Amino acid sequence: CASSLDWGRGTQYF. This chain uses TRBV5-4 with TRBJ2-5; a weak D match, TRBD1 (6 bases). This CDR3 contains 14 residues. CDR1 and CDR2 (germline): SGHNT, YYREEE (reference sequence). V was trimmed by 0 bases and J by 7 bases, leaving 13 bases between them.

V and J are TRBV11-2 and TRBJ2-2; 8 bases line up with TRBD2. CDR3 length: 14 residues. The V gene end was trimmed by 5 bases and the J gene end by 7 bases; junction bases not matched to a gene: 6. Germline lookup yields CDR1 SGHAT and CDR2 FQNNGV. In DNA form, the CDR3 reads TGTGCCAGCAGCCATAGCGGGATCGGCGGGGAGCTGTTTTTT. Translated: CASSHSGIGGELFF.

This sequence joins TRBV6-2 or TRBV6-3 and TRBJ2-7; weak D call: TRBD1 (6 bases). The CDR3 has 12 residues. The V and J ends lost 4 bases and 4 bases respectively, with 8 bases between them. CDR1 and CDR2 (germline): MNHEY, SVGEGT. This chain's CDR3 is CASSSGAYEQYF. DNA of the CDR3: TGTGCCAGCAGTTCAGGGGCGTACGAGCAGTACTTC.

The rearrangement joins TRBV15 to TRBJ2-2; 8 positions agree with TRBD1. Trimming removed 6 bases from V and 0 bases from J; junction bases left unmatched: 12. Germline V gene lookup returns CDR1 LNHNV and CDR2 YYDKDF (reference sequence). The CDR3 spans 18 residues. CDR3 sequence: CATRGPGGAGPNTGELFF. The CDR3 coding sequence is TGTGCCACCAGGGGACCAGGGGGCGCGGGTCCGAACACCGGGGAGCTGTTTTTT.

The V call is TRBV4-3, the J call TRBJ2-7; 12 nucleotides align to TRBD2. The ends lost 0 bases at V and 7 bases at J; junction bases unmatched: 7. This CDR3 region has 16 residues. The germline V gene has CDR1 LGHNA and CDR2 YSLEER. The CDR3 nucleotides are TGCGCCAGCAGCCAAGACCCTAGCGGGAGGGCCGGAGAGCAGTACTTC. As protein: CASSQDPSGRAGEQYF.